These 18 T cell receptor beta chains were all obtained from the same sample, sequenced in a study of T cell responses to AZD1222 COVID-19 vaccine. Libraries were prepared by immunoSEQ multiplex PCR; TCRdb keeps only in-frame clonotypes and omits some of them. This table has 150,000 or so clones, 90% to 95% appearing once. Sequences were derived from peripheral blood, sampled on day 0 of MenACWY control vaccination. The receptor set was obtained from an adult in good health.

This sequence joins TRBV2 and TRBJ2-7; 11 nucleotides agree with TRBD1. CDR1 and CDR2 from the germline V gene are SNHLY and FYNNEI. The J segment lost 7 bases and the V segment lost 6 bases, leaving 14 bases of the junction unmatched. The length of the CDR3 is 16 residues. The CDR3 nucleotides read TGTGCCAGCAGAATGGGTCAAGGGACAGGGGGTCGGGAGCAGTACTTC. Translation gives CASRMGQGTGGREQYF.

The chain joins TRBV10-1 to TRBJ2-1, with unresolved D. CDR3 length: 13 residues. The germline V and J ends were trimmed by 0 bases and 9 bases, with 9 bases remaining between them. CDR1 is WNHNN, CDR2 SYGVQD, per germline (reference sequence). The CDR3 DNA reads as TGCGCCAGCAGTGAGTCGCGGCCGAGTGAGCAGTTCTTC. Translation gives CASSESRPSEQFF.

The table lists this clone with a count of one. The chain combines TRBV12-3 or TRBV12-4 with TRBJ1-1; D remains ambiguous. Deletions cut 1 base from V and 8 bases from J, with 11 bases between. The CDR3 is 13 residues long. The CDR3 nucleotides are TGTGCCAGCAGTTTAGGTCGGAGGGTGGAAGCTTTCTTT. Its protein is CASSLGRRVEAFF.

The J gene is TRBJ2-6, the V gene TRBV11-2; no clear D. Trimming took 5 bases from V and 3 from J, leaving 5 bases between them. This CDR3 has 13 residues. Germline assignment: CDR1 SGHAT and CDR2 FQNNGV. CDR3 sequence (DNA): TGTGCCAGCAGCCTCCTTGGGGCCAACGTCCTGACTTTC. This codes for CASSLLGANVLTF.

The chain combines TRBV27 with TRBJ1-5; D uncertain. Germline-derived CDR1 and CDR2 are MNHEY and SMNVEV (reference sequence). CDR3 length: 14 amino acids. V was cut by 2 bases and J by 4 bases, with 9 bases left in between. CDR3 loop: CASSLRIGNQPQHF. The CDR3 DNA reads TGTGCCAGCAGTTTAAGAATCGGGAATCAGCCCCAGCATTTT.

The V and J genes are TRBV7-2 and TRBJ2-5, with D perhaps given as TRBD1 or TRBD2 (5 bases each). The germline V gene encodes CDR1 SGHTA and CDR2 FQGNSA. Trimming cost V 5 bases and J 1 base, with 11 bases left between them. The length of the CDR3 is 14 residues. CDR3 sequence: CASSAFGGQETQYF. The CDR3 DNA reads as TGTGCCAGCAGCGCCTTTGGGGGCCAAGAGACCCAGTACTTC.

The chain uses TRBV7-6 and TRBJ1-2; TRBD1 agrees at 11 bases. The CDR3 has 15 amino acids. J gave up 4 bases and V 2 bases, and 3 bases lay outside the gene matches. The germline gives CDR1 SGHVS, CDR2 FNYEAQ. CDR3 bases: TGTGCCAGCAGCTTACGGGACAGGGGGACCTATGGCTACACCTTC. Its translation is CASSLRDRGTYGYTF.

This rearrangement joins TRBV5-1 to TRBJ2-5, with TRBD2 as a possible D gene (6 bases). V lost 0 bases and J lost 4, with 10 bases in between. The CDR3 contains 14 residues. Per the germline V gene, CDR1 is SGHRS and CDR2 is YFSETQ. The CDR3 here is CASSLGLARETQYF. DNA of the CDR3: TGCGCCAGCAGCTTGGGCCTAGCGAGAGAGACCCAGTACTTC.

This chain uses TRBV7-9 with TRBJ1-5; 7 nucleotides line up with TRBD1. This CDR3 has 12 residues. The germline V gene encodes CDR1 SEHNR and CDR2 FQNEAQ (reference sequence). J was trimmed by 8 bases and V by 3 bases; bases with no gene match: 1. The CDR3 sequence: CASSLTGKPQHF. CDR3 sequence (DNA): TGTGCCAGCAGCTTGACAGGGAAGCCCCAGCATTTT.

This clone was counted a single time. V usage is TRBV7-9 and J usage is TRBJ2-1, with TRBD2 matching over 10 bases. CDR1 is SEHNR and CDR2 is FQNEAQ in the germline V gene (reference sequence). V trimming: 2 bases; J trimming: 2 bases; junction bases outside the gene matches: 3. CDR3 length: 16 amino acids. DNA for the CDR3: TGTGCCAGCAGCTTATGGCTAGCGGGAGCCTACAATGAGCAGTTCTTC. Translating gives CASSLWLAGAYNEQFF.

The V call is TRBV7-2, the J call TRBJ2-3; no reliable D call. Germline V CDR1 and CDR2: SGHTA, FQGNSA. CDR3 length: 12 residues. V lost 1 base and J lost 6, with 5 bases in between. The CDR3 DNA reads TGTGCCAGCAGCTTAGGGCGGGATACGCAGTATTTT. Translation: CASSLGRDTQYF.

J is TRBJ2-1 and V is TRBV27, with 13 nucleotides matching TRBD2. Germline CDR1 reads MNHEY; CDR2 reads SMNVEV (reference sequence). Trimming took 5 bases from V and 10 from J; bases not matched to a gene: 11. The CDR3 covers 16 residues. CDR3 bases: TGTGCCAGCAGTACGACGACTAGCGGGAGGAACAGGGAGCAGTTCTTC. Amino acid sequence: CASSTTTSGRNREQFF.

This sequence joins TRBV5-1 and TRBJ1-4; D gene ambiguous. The V end was cut by 5 bases, the J end by 5 bases, with 10 bases between. CDR3 length: 13 amino acids. Germline CDR1 and CDR2: SGHRS and YFSETQ. Here the CDR3 reads CASRLSQNEKLFF. The CDR3 DNA follows: TGCGCCAGCAGACTGTCCCAAAATGAAAAACTGTTTTTT.

The chain has TRBV27 and TRBJ1-5; no reliable D call. Germline CDR1 is MNHEY and CDR2 is SMNVEV (reference sequence). CDR3 length equals 15 residues. V was clipped by 2 bases and J by 2 bases, with 10 bases between them. The CDR3 DNA is TGTGCCAGCAGTTTAATGGGGATACGCAATCAGCCCCAGCATTTT. It codes for CASSLMGIRNQPQHF.

The gene calls are TRBV5-4 and TRBJ2-3; TRBD2 matches at 11 bases. From germline, CDR1 is SGHNT and CDR2 YYREEE (reference sequence). The CDR3 has 17 amino acids. J gave up 0 bases and V 4 bases, and 7 bases lay outside the gene matches. CDR3 in DNA: TGTGCCAGCAGCGACGGGACTAGCGGCGGGAGCACAGATACGCAGTATTTT. It translates to CASSDGTSGGSTDTQYF.

The CDR3 region is CASSPVRGREKLFF. CDR3 coding DNA: TGTGCCAGCTCACCGGTCAGGGGGCGGGAAAAACTGTTTTTT. V gene TRBV18 combines with J gene TRBJ1-4; 8 bases agree with TRBD1. The CDR3 is made up of 14 amino acids. CDR1 is KGHSH, CDR2 LQKENI, per germline. The junction had 5 bases not matched to a gene; V was cut back by 3 bases and J by 8 bases.

This chain joins TRBV9 and TRBJ1-1; D is unclear. The V end was cut by 0 bases, the J end by 1 base, with 7 bases between. CDR1 and CDR2 (germline): SGDLS, YYNGEE. The CDR3 has 14 amino acids. Written as DNA, the CDR3 is TGTGCCAGCAGCGTAGATTGGAGGAACACTGAAGCTTTCTTT. It encodes CASSVDWRNTEAFF.

The chain recombines TRBV24-1 with TRBJ1-2; D ambiguous. CDR1 and CDR2 from the germline V gene are KGHDR and SFDVKD. With 1 base removed from V and 14 bases from J, the gap between germline ends came to 13 bases. The CDR3 covers 12 residues. CDR3 region: CATSDFVDGITF. CDR3 coding DNA: TGTGCCACCAGTGATTTTGTTGACGGGATTACCTTC.